These 21 T cell receptor beta chains came from one sample sequenced in a study of beta chain features in type 1 diabetes. The authors reverse transcribed all of the isolated RNA, so sequencing captured expressed TCRB transcripts. Generated by immunoSEQ multiplex PCR, the TCRdb table keeps only in-frame clones and is missing some. The repertoire holds some 44,000 clones, with about 51% as singletons. Material for sequencing was Tregs from blood. The receptors stem from a woman in her late teens or twenties in good health.

This clone was detected only a few times. The chain is built from TRBV19 and TRBJ1-1; D is perhaps TRBD1 (5 bases). Looked up from germline, CDR1 is LNHDA and CDR2 is SQIVND (reference sequence). This CDR3 has 13 residues. V was trimmed by 6 bases and J by 1 base, leaving 9 bases between them. The CDR3 DNA sequence: TGTGCCAGTAGACTTGACAGGAACACTGAAGCTTTCTTT. Its translation is CASRLDRNTEAFF.

This clone was counted once. The chain employs TRBV5-6 and TRBJ1-1, with a weak D call TRBD1 (6 bases). The ends were cut back, 4 bases at V and 1 base at J, with 11 bases in the middle. This CDR3 spans 14 amino acids. Germline V gene sequence: CDR1 SGHDT, CDR2 YYEEEE. CDR3 DNA: TGTGCCAGCAGCCGCAGGGGTACGAACACTGAAGCTTTCTTT. Protein product: CASSRRGTNTEAFF.

The chain links TRBV27 to TRBJ2-3; 10 nucleotides match TRBD1. V dropped 4 bases and J dropped 9; count of bases not matched to a gene: 4. CDR1 is MNHEY, CDR2 SMNVEV, per germline (reference sequence). The CDR3 runs 13 residues. The CDR3 DNA sequence: TGTGCCAGCAGTTCAAGGACAGGGGGGACGCAGTATTTT. Translated: CASSSRTGGTQYF.

A few counts support this clone. The chain has TRBV6-6 and TRBJ1-1; tentatively, D is TRBD1 (5 bases). CDR3 length equals 15 residues. The V and J ends lost 7 bases and 0 bases respectively, with 15 bases between them. Germline V gives CDR1 MNHNY, CDR2 SVGAGI (reference sequence). The DNA for the CDR3 is TGTGCCAGCACTCCCCCGGGGGGGATGAACACTGAAGCTTTCTTT. It translates to CASTPPGGMNTEAFF.

V is TRBV4-2 and J is TRBJ1-1; 7 nucleotides line up with TRBD1. The CDR3 is 14 amino acids. Germline V gives CDR1 LGHNA, CDR2 YNFKEQ. The V and J ends lost 1 base and 7 bases, in that order; junction bases with no gene match: 6. CDR3 sequence reads: CASSQGQGNFEAFF. In DNA, the CDR3 is TGTGCCAGCAGCCAAGGACAGGGAAACTTTGAAGCTTTCTTT.

The CDR3 sequence is CASRGTGGNQPQHF. Here the CDR3 DNA reads TGTGCCAGCAGGGGGACAGGGGGCAATCAGCCCCAGCATTTT. The chain uses TRBV6-6 and TRBJ1-5; 10 positions agree with TRBD1. V shed 6 bases and J 2 bases; nucleotides not matched to a gene: 1. Germline V gene data show CDR1 as MNHNY and CDR2 as SVGAGI (reference sequence). The CDR3 consists of 14 residues.

The rearrangement joins TRBV7-2 to TRBJ2-1; TRBD2 might be the D (6 bases). CDR1 is SGHTA, CDR2 FQGNSA, per germline. The CDR3 sequence is 13 residues long. V was cut by 8 bases and J by 2 bases, with 10 bases left in between. CDR3 DNA sequence: TGTGCCAGCGGGAGGCCCCCCTACAATGAGCAGTTCTTC. This translates into CASGRPPYNEQFF.

This chain joins TRBV14 and TRBJ1-1; D not certain. Trimming cost V 2 bases and J 2 bases, with 6 bases left between them. There are 13 residues in the CDR3. From germline, CDR1 is SGHDN and CDR2 FVKESK. The CDR3 loop is CASSQYSNTEAFF. For the CDR3, the DNA is TGTGCCAGCAGCCAATACTCCAACACTGAAGCTTTCTTT.

Only a few counts were recorded for this clone. The CDR3 protein is CASSFQGDYGYTF. In nucleotides, the CDR3 is TGTGCCAGCAGCTTTCAGGGCGACTATGGCTACACCTTC. The V and J genes are TRBV4-2 and TRBJ1-2, with a tentative D call TRBD1 (5 bases). This CDR3 has 13 amino acids. The germline gives CDR1 LGHNA, CDR2 YNFKEQ. V lost 5 bases and J 3 bases, leaving 10 bases between the germline ends.

For this clone: Other DNA sequences in this specimen translate into the identical CDR3. The chain couples TRBV28 to TRBJ2-7, with a possible D match to TRBD2 (6 bases). From germline, CDR1 is MDHEN and CDR2 SYDVKM. V was cut by 2 bases and J by 7 bases, with 9 bases left in between. CDR3 size: 12 residues. Here the CDR3 DNA reads TGTGCCAGCAGTTTAACGGGGGAAGAGCAGTACTTC. Amino acids: CASSLTGEEQYF.

The J gene is TRBJ1-3, the V gene TRBV27; tentatively, D is TRBD1 (5 bases). V lost 6 bases and J 1 base, leaving 10 bases between the germline ends. The CDR3 is 14 residues long. CDR1 is MNHEY and CDR2 is SMNVEV in the germline V gene (reference sequence). This CDR3 is CASRNAGSGNTIYF. CDR3 sequence (DNA): TGTGCCAGCAGAAACGCAGGGTCTGGAAACACCATATATTTT.

V usage is TRBV29-1 and J usage is TRBJ2-5; D might be TRBD1 (5 bases). The CDR3 has 11 amino acids. The germline V gene encodes CDR1 SQVTM and CDR2 ANQGSEA. Trimming cost V 4 bases and J 5 bases, with 8 bases left between them. The DNA of the CDR3 is TGCAGCGTTGGGAAGGGGGAGACCCAGTACTTC. Encoded protein: CSVGKGETQYF.

Only a few counts were recorded for this clone. This chain uses TRBV7-2 with TRBJ2-5; D perhaps matches TRBD2 (5 bases). The CDR3 has 13 amino acids. CDR1 is SGHTA, CDR2 FQGNSA, per germline. V lost 5 bases to trimming and J lost 9 bases, with 16 bases between them. CDR3 residues: CASSTTASRAQYF. In DNA form, the CDR3 reads TGTGCCAGCAGCACCACAGCGTCGAGGGCCCAGTACTTC.

The chain joins TRBV9 to TRBJ2-1, with 9 bases aligning to TRBD2. The length of the CDR3 is 16 residues. Per germline, CDR1 SGDLS and CDR2 YYNGEE. The junction had 5 bases not matched to a gene; V was cut back by 1 base and J by 3 bases. The CDR3 protein is CASSVSGTSLYNEQFF. The CDR3 DNA follows: TGTGCCAGCAGCGTATCCGGGACTAGCCTCTACAATGAGCAGTTCTTC.

The chain carries TRBV29-1 and TRBJ2-1, with unresolved D. The germline V gene encodes CDR1 SQVTM and CDR2 ANQGSEA. With 4 bases removed from V and 3 bases from J, the gap between germline ends came to 10 bases. The CDR3 is 13 amino acids. The CDR3 is CSVVSHLYNEQFF. CDR3 coding DNA: TGCAGCGTTGTGAGTCACCTCTACAATGAGCAGTTCTTC.

This chain connects TRBV5-1 to TRBJ1-1, with a possible D match to TRBD1 (5 bases). CDR1 and CDR2 (germline): SGHRS, YFSETQ. The CDR3 has 14 residues. Trimming stripped 4 bases from V and 1 base from J, with 11 bases between. The CDR3 sequence: CASSALQENTEAFF. The CDR3 DNA is TGCGCCAGCAGCGCACTACAGGAGAACACTGAAGCTTTCTTT. Together with reference TRBV5-1 and TRBJ1-1, the CDR3 gives the full variable domain: KAGVTQTPRYLIKTRGQQVTLSCSPISGHRSVSWYQQTPGQGLQFLFEYFSETQRNKGNFPGRFSGRQFSNSRSEMNVSTLELGDSALYLCASSALQENTEAFFGQGTRLTVV.

Regarding this clone: Mismatch with germline at one junction end may stem from a read error. The genes are TRBV5-8 and TRBJ2-3; 7 positions match TRBD1. CDR3 size: 12 residues. The V gene's germline CDR1 is SGHTS and CDR2 YDEGEE. CDR3 sequence reads: CASSLRQGRVRF. In nucleotides, the CDR3 is TGTGCCAGCAGCCTACGACAGGGCAGGGTACGTTTT.

The gene calls are TRBV27 and TRBJ2-5; no firm D call. V was cut by 6 bases and J by 1 base, with 12 bases left in between. Per the germline V gene, CDR1 is MNHEY and CDR2 is SMNVEV (reference sequence). The CDR3 is 14 residues long. The CDR3 loop is CASSTDNFQETQYF. CDR3 in DNA: TGTGCCAGCAGCACTGACAACTTCCAAGAGACCCAGTACTTC.

This clone has just a few counts. The V gene is TRBV19, the J gene TRBJ2-1, with D perhaps TRBD1 (6 bases). Germline values: CDR1 LNHDA, CDR2 SQIVND (reference sequence). With 7 bases removed from V and 5 bases from J, the gap between germline ends came to 12 bases. The CDR3 is 13 amino acids. The CDR3 loop is CASTIGQNNEQFF. The DNA of the CDR3 is TGTGCCAGTACCATTGGACAGAACAATGAGCAGTTCTTC. The whole variable domain, filled in from reference TRBV19 and TRBJ2-1, reads DGGITQSPKYLFRKEGQNVTLSCEQNLNHDAMYWYRQDPGQGLRLIYYSQIVNDFQKGDIAEGYSVSREKKESFPLTVTSAQKNPTAFYLCASTIGQNNEQFFGPGTRLTVL.

The CDR3 DNA sequence: TGTGCCAGCAGCCCCCCGGGGGTTACAGTCTATGGCTACACCTTC. This sequence encodes CASSPPGVTVYGYTF. J is TRBJ1-2 and V is TRBV9, with D possibly TRBD1 on 5 matching bases. Germline CDR1 SGDLS, CDR2 YYNGEE. This CDR3 spans 15 amino acids. The V gene lost 4 bases and the J gene lost 4 bases, with 17 bases spanning the gap.

The rearrangement links TRBV5-1 to TRBJ2-1; a possible D gene is TRBD2 (6 bases). Germline CDR1 SGHRS, CDR2 YFSETQ. The CDR3 length is 15 residues. Trimming cost V 2 bases and J 7 bases, with 16 bases left between them. The chain's CDR3 is CASSLSTGVENEQFF. In DNA form, the CDR3 reads TGCGCCAGCAGCTTAAGCACGGGAGTGGAAAATGAGCAGTTCTTC.